The 23 T cell receptor beta chains reported below all come from one sample, sequenced in a study of T cells expressing NK-cell markers (dated by TCRdb to about 2020). The library was generated by 5' RACE. Sequencing relied on an Illumina HiSeq 2000. TCRdb reanalyzed the reads, keeping one entry per CDR3 protein sequence and omitting DNA. The sample table includes hundreds of thousands of distinct CDR3 sequences. Jointly, the top ten make up around 4.3% of the sample. Sequencing was carried out using blood T cells: a sorted CD56 or NKG2C T cell subset, CD4+ or CD8+ T cells, or bulk PBMC T cells (not recorded which). These receptors were collected from a woman between 18 and 70 years old in good health.

The rearrangement uses TRBV2 and TRBJ2-6; the TCRdb D gene call, TRBD1, has no DNA to confirm it. There are 15 residues in the CDR3. Per the germline V gene, CDR1 is SNHLY and CDR2 is FYNNEI. The CDR3 protein is CASREQGAGANVLTF.

The rearrangement uses TRBV7-2 and TRBJ2-3; TCRdb returns TRBD1, unconfirmable since there is no DNA. Germline CDR1 is SGHTA and CDR2 is FQGNSA. CDR3 length: 12 residues. The CDR3 region is CASSNGQGRQYF. Using reference TRBV7-2 and TRBJ2-3 for the parts outside the CDR3, the full variable domain is GAGVSQSPSNKVTEKGKDVELRCDPISGHTALYWYRQSLGQGLEFLIYFQGNSAPDKSGLPSDRFSAERTGGSVSTLTIQRTQQEDSAVYLCASSNGQGRQYFGPGTRLTVL.

V usage is TRBV12-3 or TRBV12-4 and J usage is TRBJ2-3. There are 12 residues in the CDR3. The CDR3 region is CASTLVVDTQYF.

The chain has TRBV19 and TRBJ2-4; without DNA, the TCRdb call of TRBD1 cannot be checked. CDR3 size: 14 residues. Germline CDR1 and CDR2: LNHDA and SQIVND (reference sequence). The CDR3 sequence is CASTGLGGVNIQYF. The full variable domain, its missing parts supplied by reference TRBV19 and TRBJ2-4, is DGGITQSPKYLFRKEGQNVTLSCEQNLNHDAMYWYRQDPGQGLRLIYYSQIVNDFQKGDIAEGYSVSREKKESFPLTVTSAQKNPTAFYLCASTGLGGVNIQYFGAGTRLSVL.

The chain uses TRBV28 and TRBJ2-7; with no DNA, the TCRdb D assignment of TRBD2 cannot be verified. This CDR3 has 15 residues. In germline, CDR1 is MDHEN, CDR2 SYDVKM. The CDR3 protein is CASSPLREGRYEQYF.

The chain uses TRBV6-5 and TRBJ2-7. The CDR3 is made up of 15 amino acids. Germline lookup yields CDR1 MNHEY and CDR2 SVGAGI. The chain's CDR3 is CASSYSFDSFYEQYF.

The chain combines TRBV6-2 or TRBV6-3 with TRBJ2-2; no DNA is available, so the TRBD1 call from TCRdb remains unchecked. Per germline, CDR1 MNHEY and CDR2 SVGEGT. CDR3 length equals 16 residues. This CDR3 reads CASSSHDRGFGRELFF.

This chain links TRBV7-2 with TRBJ2-5; TCRdb names TRBD2, which stays unverified in the absence of DNA. The CDR3 length is 14 residues. The germline V gene encodes CDR1 SGHTA and CDR2 FQGNSA. CDR3 sequence: CASSLGTSRETQYF.

The chain combines TRBV5-1 with TRBJ2-1; TCRdb reports TRBD2, a call that lacks DNA to check it against. The CDR3 runs to 18 residues. CDR1 is SGHRS, CDR2 YFSETQ, per germline. The CDR3 loop reads CASSPGLAGGFSGDEQFF.

J is TRBJ2-3 and V is TRBV12-3 or TRBV12-4; as DNA is missing, the TRBD1 call by TCRdb cannot be tested. This CDR3 spans 15 amino acids. The chain's CDR3 is CASTLRGAVTDTQYF.

The CDR3 loop is CASSNGPAAPFTMTQFF. The chain uses TRBV21-1 and TRBJ2-1; the D gene TCRdb calls, TRBD1, cannot be checked with no DNA. TRBV21-1 corresponds to a pseudogene. The CDR3 is 17 amino acids.

The chain recombines TRBV18 with TRBJ1-2; TCRdb selects TRBD1, and the lack of DNA leaves this call unchecked. CDR1 and CDR2 from the germline V gene are KGHSH and LQKENI. CDR3 length: 14 amino acids. CDR3 sequence: CASSQNRDTYGYTF.

The chain couples TRBV5-1 to TRBJ2-1; TCRdb's D call, TRBD1, is unchecked because there is no DNA. Germline V gene lookup returns CDR1 SGHRS and CDR2 YFSETQ. The length of the CDR3 is 16 residues. CDR3 residues: CASSFGGNGGYNEQFF.

The V and J genes are TRBV7-9 and TRBJ1-1; the D call of TRBD1 rests on TCRdb alone, since no DNA is present to check it. The V gene's germline CDR1 is SEHNR and CDR2 FQNEAQ (reference sequence). This CDR3 has 15 amino acids. The CDR3 reads CASSLPGQTPTEAFF.

This chain connects TRBV5-1 to TRBJ2-3; the D call from TCRdb, TRBD1, cannot be confirmed without DNA. There are 16 residues in the CDR3. Germline CDR1 reads SGHRS; CDR2 reads YFSETQ. The chain's CDR3 is CASSFVRTGLTDTQYF.

The V gene is TRBV5-1, the J gene TRBJ2-1; as DNA is missing, the TRBD2 call by TCRdb cannot be tested. CDR3 length: 13 residues. Germline CDR1 reads SGHRS; CDR2 reads YFSETQ. The CDR3 sequence is CASSLESSGDMFF.

The chain links TRBV5-1 to TRBJ2-2; the D gene TCRdb calls, TRBD1, cannot be checked with no DNA. The CDR3 is made up of 16 amino acids. The germline CDR1 and CDR2 sequences are SGHRS and YFSETQ. The CDR3 sequence is CASSGDRRGNTGELFF.

The rearrangement links TRBV5-1 to TRBJ2-7. Looked up from germline, CDR1 is SGHRS and CDR2 is YFSETQ. CDR3 length: 13 amino acids. The CDR3 sequence is CASRKDGPYEQYF.

This sequence joins TRBV7-2 and TRBJ2-2; absent DNA, TCRdb's TRBD1 call cannot be checked. The CDR3 loop spans 14 amino acids. CDR1 is SGHTA, CDR2 FQGNSA, per germline. The CDR3 spells CASSPRTRTGELFF.

The rearrangement links TRBV7-2 to TRBJ1-5. The CDR3 is 15 amino acids. Germline values: CDR1 SGHTA, CDR2 FQGNSA. The CDR3 sequence: CASSEELRVGQPQHF.

The chain links TRBV7-9 to TRBJ2-2; checking the TCRdb D call of TRBD2 is not possible without DNA. From germline, CDR1 is SEHNR and CDR2 FQNEAQ (reference sequence). CDR3 length: 14 residues. The CDR3 loop reads CASTRDSGDGELFF.

The chain recombines TRBV12-3 or TRBV12-4 with TRBJ1-4; with no DNA, the TCRdb D assignment of TRBD1 cannot be verified. CDR3 length equals 15 residues. This CDR3 is CASSAYRDRGEKLFF.

The chain links TRBV29-1 to TRBJ2-1; lacking DNA, the TRBD1 call made by TCRdb goes unchecked. Germline V gene lookup returns CDR1 SQVTM and CDR2 ANQGSEA. The CDR3 spans 12 residues. This chain's CDR3 is CSVVRGGNEQFF.